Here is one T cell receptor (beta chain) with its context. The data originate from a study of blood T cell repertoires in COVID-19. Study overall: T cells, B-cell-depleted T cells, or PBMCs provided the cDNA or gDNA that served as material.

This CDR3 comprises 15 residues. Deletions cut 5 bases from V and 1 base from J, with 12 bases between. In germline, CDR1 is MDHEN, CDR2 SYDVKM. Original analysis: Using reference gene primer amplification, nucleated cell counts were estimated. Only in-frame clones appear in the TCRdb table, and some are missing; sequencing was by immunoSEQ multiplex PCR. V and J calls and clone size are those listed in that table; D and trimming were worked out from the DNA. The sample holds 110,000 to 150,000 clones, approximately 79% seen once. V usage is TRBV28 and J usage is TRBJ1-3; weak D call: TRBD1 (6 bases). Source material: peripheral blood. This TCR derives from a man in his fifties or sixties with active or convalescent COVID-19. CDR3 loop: CASSAPGDSGNTIYF. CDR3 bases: TGTGCCAGCAGTGCTCCAGGGGATTCTGGAAACACCATATATTTT.